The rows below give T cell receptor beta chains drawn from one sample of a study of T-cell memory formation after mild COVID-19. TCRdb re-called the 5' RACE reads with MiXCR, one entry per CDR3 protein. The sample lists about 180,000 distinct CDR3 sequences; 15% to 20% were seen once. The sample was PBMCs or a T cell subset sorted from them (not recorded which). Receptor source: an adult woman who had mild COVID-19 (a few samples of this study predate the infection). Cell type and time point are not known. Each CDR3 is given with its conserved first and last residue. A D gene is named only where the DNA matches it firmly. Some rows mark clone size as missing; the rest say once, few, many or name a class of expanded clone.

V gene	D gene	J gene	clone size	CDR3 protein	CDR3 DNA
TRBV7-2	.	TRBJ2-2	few	CASSSPLQATRTGELFF	TGTGCCAGCAGCTCACCGTTACAGGCGACCCGCACCGGGGAGCTGTTTTTT
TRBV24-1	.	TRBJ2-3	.	CATSPWGSSADTQYF	TGTGCCACCAGCCCGTGGGGAAGCAGCGCAGATACGCAGTATTTT
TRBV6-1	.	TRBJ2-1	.	CASSEQRVSEQFF	TGTGCCAGCAGTGAACAGCGCGTCAGTGAGCAGTTCTTC
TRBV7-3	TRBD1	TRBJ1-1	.	CASSPGQGKAFF	TGTGCCAGCAGCCCCGGACAGGGTAAAGCTTTCTTT
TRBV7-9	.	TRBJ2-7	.	CASSLGISLEQYF	TGTGCCAGCAGCTTAGGAATATCTTTGGAGCAGTACTTC
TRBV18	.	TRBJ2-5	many	CASSPTQETQYF	TGTGCCAGCTCACCTACACAAGAGACCCAGTACTTC
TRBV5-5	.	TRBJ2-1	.	CASRLTGTPGGNEQFF	TGTGCCAGCAGACTGACCGGGACTCCCGGAGGCAATGAGCAGTTCTTC
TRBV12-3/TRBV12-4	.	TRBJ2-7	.	CASTLLGSSYEQYF	TGTGCCAGCACCCTTTTAGGCAGTTCCTACGAGCAGTACTTC
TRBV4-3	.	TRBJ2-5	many	CASSRLRWETQYF	TGCGCCAGCAGCAGGTTACGTTGGGAGACCCAGTACTTC
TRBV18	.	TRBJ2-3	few	CASSPITRQGGGTDTQYF	TGTGCCAGCTCACCAATAACGCGACAGGGAGGTGGCACAGATACGCAGTATTTT
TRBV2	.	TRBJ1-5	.	CASSEKSQTNQPQHF	TGTGCCAGCAGTGAAAAGTCGCAGACCAATCAGCCCCAGCATTTT
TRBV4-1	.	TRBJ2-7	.	CASSQVEGQSYEQYF	TGCGCCAGCAGCCAAGTAGAGGGGCAGAGTTACGAGCAGTACTTC
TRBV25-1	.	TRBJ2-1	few	CASSELGSVDNEQFF	TGTGCCAGCAGTGAACTCGGGAGTGTGGACAATGAGCAGTTCTTC
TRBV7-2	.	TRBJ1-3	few	CASSYHGGVTGNTIYF	TGTGCCAGCAGCTATCATGGGGGGGTGACGGGAAACACCATATATTTT
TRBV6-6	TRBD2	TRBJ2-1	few	CASSPSGTSGYNEQFF	TGTGCCAGCAGTCCCTCCGGGACTAGCGGATACAATGAGCAGTTCTTC
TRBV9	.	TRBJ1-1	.	CASSVEGRTEAFF	TGTGCCAGCAGCGTAGAGGGGAGAACTGAAGCTTTCTTT
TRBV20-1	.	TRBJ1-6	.	CSAREERGNNSPLHF	TGCAGTGCTAGAGAAGAGAGGGGGAATAATTCACCCCTCCACTTT
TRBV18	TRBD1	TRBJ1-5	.	CASSDRDPYSNQPQHF	TGTGCCAGCTCCGACAGGGACCCTTATAGCAATCAGCCCCAGCATTTT
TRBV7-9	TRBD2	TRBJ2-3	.	CASSYLAGRTDTQYF	TGTGCCAGCAGCTACCTAGCGGGGCGGACAGATACGCAGTATTTT
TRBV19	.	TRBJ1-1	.	CASSTDRMNTEAFF	TGTGCCAGTAGTACTGACAGGATGAACACTGAAGCTTTCTTT
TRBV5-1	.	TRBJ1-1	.	CASIKVTEAFF	TGCGCCAGCATTAAGGTCACTGAAGCTTTCTTT
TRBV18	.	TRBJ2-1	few	CASSPGWSGNEQFF	TGTGCCAGCTCACCCGGGTGGTCGGGCAATGAGCAGTTCTTC
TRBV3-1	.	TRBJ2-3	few	CASSQEGVFGTQYF	TGTGCCAGCAGCCAAGAGGGGGTCTTCGGTACGCAGTATTTT
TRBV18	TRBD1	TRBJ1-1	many	CASHVTGGAEAFF	TGTGCCAGCCATGTAACAGGGGGGGCTGAAGCTTTCTTT
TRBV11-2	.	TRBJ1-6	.	CASSLVRTSPLHF	TGTGCCAGCAGCTTAGTCCGTACTTCACCCCTCCACTTT
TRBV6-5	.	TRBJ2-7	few	CASRFQVSSYEQYF	TGTGCCAGCAGATTCCAGGTCAGCTCCTACGAGCAGTACTTC
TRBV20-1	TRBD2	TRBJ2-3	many	CSAPGLAGGTDTQYF	TGCAGTGCCCCGGGACTAGCGGGAGGTACAGATACGCAGTATTTT